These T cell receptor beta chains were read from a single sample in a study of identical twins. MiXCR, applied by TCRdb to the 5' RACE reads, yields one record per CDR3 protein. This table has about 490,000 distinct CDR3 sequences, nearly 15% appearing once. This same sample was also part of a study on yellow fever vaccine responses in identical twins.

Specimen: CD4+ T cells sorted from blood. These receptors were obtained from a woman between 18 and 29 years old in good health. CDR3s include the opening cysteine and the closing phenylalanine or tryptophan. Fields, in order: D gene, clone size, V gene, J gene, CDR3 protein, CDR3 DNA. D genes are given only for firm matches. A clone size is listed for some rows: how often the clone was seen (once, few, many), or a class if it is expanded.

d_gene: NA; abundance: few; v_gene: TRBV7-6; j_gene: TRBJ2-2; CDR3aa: CASSLGGHAGELFF; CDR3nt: TGTGCCAGCAGCTTAGGGGGGCACGCCGGGGAGCTGTTTTTT
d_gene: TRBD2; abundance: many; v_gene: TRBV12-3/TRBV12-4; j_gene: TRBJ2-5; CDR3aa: CASSLVASGRGTQYF; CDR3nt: TGTGCCAGCAGTTTAGTTGCTAGCGGTAGGGGGACCCAGTACTTC
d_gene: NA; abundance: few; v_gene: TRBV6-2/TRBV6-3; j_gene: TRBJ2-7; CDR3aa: CASSLLGNEQYF; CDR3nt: TGTGCCAGCAGCCTGCTCGGGAACGAGCAGTACTTC
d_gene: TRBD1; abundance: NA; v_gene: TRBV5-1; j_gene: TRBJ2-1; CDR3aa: CASSSDRELGEQFF; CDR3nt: TGCGCCAGCAGCTCGGACAGGGAGTTGGGTGAGCAGTTCTTC
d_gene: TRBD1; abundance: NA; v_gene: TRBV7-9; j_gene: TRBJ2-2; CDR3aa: CASKQGALDTGELFF; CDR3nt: TGTGCCAGCAAGCAGGGGGCTTTGGACACCGGGGAGCTGTTTTTT
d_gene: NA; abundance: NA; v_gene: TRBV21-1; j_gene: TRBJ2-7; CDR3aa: CASSEGRDKPYEQYF; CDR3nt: TGTGCCAGCAGTGAAGGGAGGGACAAGCCCTACGAGCAGTACTTC
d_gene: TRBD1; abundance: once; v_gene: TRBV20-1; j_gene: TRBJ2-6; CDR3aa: CSAPTGAISGANVLTF; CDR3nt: TGCAGTGCGCCGACAGGGGCGATCTCTGGGGCCAACGTCCTGACTTTC
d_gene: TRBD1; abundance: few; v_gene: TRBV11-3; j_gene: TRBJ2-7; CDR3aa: CASSLMGQGASYEQYF; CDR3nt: TGTGCCAGCAGCCTAATGGGACAGGGGGCCTCCTACGAGCAGTACTTC
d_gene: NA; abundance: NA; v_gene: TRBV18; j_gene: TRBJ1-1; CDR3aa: CASSPTDNEAFF; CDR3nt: TGTGCCAGCTCACCTACCGACAATGAAGCTTTCTTT
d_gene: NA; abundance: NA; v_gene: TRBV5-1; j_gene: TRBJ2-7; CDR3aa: CASSPIRGTYEQYF; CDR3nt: TGCGCCAGCAGCCCCATCAGGGGTACCTACGAGCAGTACTTC
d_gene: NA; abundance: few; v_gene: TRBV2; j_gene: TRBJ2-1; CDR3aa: CAGRGAVGGEQFF; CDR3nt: TGTGCCGGAAGAGGGGCGGTCGGAGGTGAGCAGTTCTTC
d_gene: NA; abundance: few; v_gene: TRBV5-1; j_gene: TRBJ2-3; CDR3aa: CASSLSSAATDTQYF; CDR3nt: TGCGCCAGCAGCTTGAGTTCTGCAGCCACAGATACGCAGTATTTT
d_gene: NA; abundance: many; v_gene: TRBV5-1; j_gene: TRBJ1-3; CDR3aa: CASSVGGISGNTIYF; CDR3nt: TGCGCCAGTAGCGTCGGAGGGATCTCTGGAAACACCATATATTTT
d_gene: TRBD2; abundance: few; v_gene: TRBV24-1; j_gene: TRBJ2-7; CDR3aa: CATSETGLAGMDEQYF; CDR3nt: TGTGCCACCAGTGAAACGGGACTAGCGGGAATGGACGAGCAGTACTTC
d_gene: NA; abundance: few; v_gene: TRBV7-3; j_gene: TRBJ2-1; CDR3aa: CASSSGPAYNEQFF; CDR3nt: TGTGCCAGCAGCTCGGGACCTGCCTACAATGAGCAGTTCTTC
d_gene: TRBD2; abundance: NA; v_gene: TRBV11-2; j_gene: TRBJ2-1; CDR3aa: CASSLGLAGGAEQFF; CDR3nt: TGTGCCAGCAGCTTAGGACTAGCGGGGGGTGCTGAGCAGTTCTTC
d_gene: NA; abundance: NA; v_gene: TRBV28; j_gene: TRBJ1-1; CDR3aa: CATIRATEAFF; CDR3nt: TGTGCCACCATCAGGGCGACTGAAGCTTTCTTT
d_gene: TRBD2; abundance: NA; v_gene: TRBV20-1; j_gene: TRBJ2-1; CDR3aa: CSATGGTSGGYNEQFF; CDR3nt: TGCAGTGCTACCGGCGGGACTAGCGGGGGGTACAATGAGCAGTTCTTC
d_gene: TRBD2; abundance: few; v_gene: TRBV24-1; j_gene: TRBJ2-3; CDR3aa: CATSDWGLASDTQYF; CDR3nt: TGTGCCACCAGTGATTGGGGACTAGCGTCAGATACGCAGTATTTT
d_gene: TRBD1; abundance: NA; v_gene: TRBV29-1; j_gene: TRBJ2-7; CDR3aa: CSVETGTGYDEQYF; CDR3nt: TGCAGCGTTGAAACCGGGACAGGGTACGACGAGCAGTACTTC
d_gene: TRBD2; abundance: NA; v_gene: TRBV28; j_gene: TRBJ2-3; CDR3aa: CASNSGGITDTQYF; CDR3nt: TGTGCCAGCAATAGCGGGGGGATCACAGATACGCAGTATTTT
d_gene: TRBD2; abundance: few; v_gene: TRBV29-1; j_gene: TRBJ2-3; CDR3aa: CSVIKGLALGDTQYF; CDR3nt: TGCAGCGTGATTAAGGGACTAGCTCTTGGAGATACGCAGTATTTT
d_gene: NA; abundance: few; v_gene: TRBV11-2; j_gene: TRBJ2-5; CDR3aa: CASSLVSLAKETQYF; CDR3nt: TGTGCCAGCAGCTTAGTCAGCCTAGCGAAGGAGACCCAGTACTTC
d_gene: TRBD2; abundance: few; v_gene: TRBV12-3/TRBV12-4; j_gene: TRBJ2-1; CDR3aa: CASSLMGLAGVYNEQFF; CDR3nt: TGTGCCAGCAGTCTTATGGGACTAGCGGGAGTATACAATGAGCAGTTCTTC
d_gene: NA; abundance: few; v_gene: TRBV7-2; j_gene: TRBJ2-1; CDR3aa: CASSLVRGQNEQFF; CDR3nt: TGTGCCAGCAGCTTAGTGCGGGGGCAGAATGAGCAGTTCTTC
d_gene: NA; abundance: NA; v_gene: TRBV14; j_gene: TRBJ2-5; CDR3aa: CASSHHLQGTETQYF; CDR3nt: TGTGCCAGCAGCCACCACCTGCAGGGGACAGAGACCCAGTACTTC
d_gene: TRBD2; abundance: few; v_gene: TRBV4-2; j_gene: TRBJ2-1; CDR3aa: CASSQGLAGAPPYNEQFF; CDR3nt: TGTGCCAGCAGCCAGGGACTAGCGGGGGCCCCTCCCTACAATGAGCAGTTCTTC
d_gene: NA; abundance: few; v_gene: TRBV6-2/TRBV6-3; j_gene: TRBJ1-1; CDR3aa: CASSYRAGSYTEAFF; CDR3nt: TGTGCCAGCAGTTATCGGGCCGGGTCTTACACTGAAGCTTTCTTT
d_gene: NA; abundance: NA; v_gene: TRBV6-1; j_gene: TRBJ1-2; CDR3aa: CASSVNYGYTF; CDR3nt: TGTGCCAGCAGTGTGAACTATGGCTACACCTTC
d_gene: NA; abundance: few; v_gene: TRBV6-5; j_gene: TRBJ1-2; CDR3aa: CASSYYSDSYGYTF; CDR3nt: TGTGCCAGCAGTTATTACTCGGACAGCTATGGCTACACCTTC
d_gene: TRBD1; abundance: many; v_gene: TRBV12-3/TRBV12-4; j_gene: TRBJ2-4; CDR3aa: CASGKTVTGSNIQYF; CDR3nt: TGTGCCAGCGGAAAAACGGTGACAGGGAGTAACATTCAGTACTTC
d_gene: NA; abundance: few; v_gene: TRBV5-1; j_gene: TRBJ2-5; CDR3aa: CASSLGFGTSGVETQYF; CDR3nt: TGCGCCAGCAGCTTGGGTTTTGGTACTTCAGGTGTGGAGACCCAGTACTTC
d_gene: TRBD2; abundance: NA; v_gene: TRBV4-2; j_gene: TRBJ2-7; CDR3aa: CASSQEGTRVYEQYF; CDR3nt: TGTGCCAGCAGCCAAGAGGGGACTAGGGTCTACGAGCAGTACTTC
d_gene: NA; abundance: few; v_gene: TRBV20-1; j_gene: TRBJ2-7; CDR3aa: CSARVGVSSYEQYF; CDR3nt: TGCAGTGCTAGAGTCGGGGTCAGCTCCTACGAGCAGTACTTC
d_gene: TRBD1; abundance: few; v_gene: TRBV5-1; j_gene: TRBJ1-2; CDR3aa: CASSLEGQSMDGYTF; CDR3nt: TGCGCCAGCAGCTTGGAGGGACAGTCAATGGATGGCTACACCTTC